Following are 14 T cell receptor beta chains from one sample sequenced in a study of blood T cell repertoires in COVID-19. Method: immunoSEQ multiplex PCR; TCRdb's copy keeps in-frame clones and lacks some. The sample yields some 230,000 clones, around 85% seen once. The sequenced sample was PBMCs or T cells enriched from blood (not recorded which). Receptor source: a woman between 35 and 50 years old with acute COVID-19.

The chain carries TRBV19 and TRBJ2-7; 7 nucleotides align to TRBD2. The CDR3 is 14 residues long. V dropped 3 bases and J dropped 6; count of bases not matched to a gene: 8. Germline V gene data show CDR1 as LNHDA and CDR2 as SQIVND (reference sequence). The CDR3, as DNA: TGTGCCAGTAGTATGTGGCTAGCGGTGGGCGAGCAGTACTTC. Translation gives CASSMWLAVGEQYF.

V gene TRBV5-1 combines with J gene TRBJ1-4, with D possibly TRBD1 on 6 matching bases. Germline V gene data show CDR1 as SGHRS and CDR2 as YFSETQ. V was trimmed by 0 bases and J by 1 base, leaving 10 bases between them. The CDR3 is 16 amino acids. CDR3 amino acids: CASSLDGGLTNEKLFF. The CDR3 DNA sequence: TGCGCCAGCAGCTTGGACGGGGGGCTAACTAATGAAAAACTGTTTTTT.

The gene calls are TRBV4-2 and TRBJ2-3; 12 bases fit TRBD2. The germline CDR1 and CDR2 sequences are LGHNA and YNFKEQ. The CDR3 contains 17 residues. V lost 0 bases, J lost 1 base, and 2 bases stayed unmatched. Written as DNA, the CDR3 is TGTGCCAGCAGCCAAGAGCGGACTAGCGGGGGCACAGATACGCAGTATTTT. It is translated as CASSQERTSGGTDTQYF.

The rearrangement uses TRBV9 and TRBJ2-5; maybe TRBD2 (6 bases). V was trimmed by 3 bases and J by 5 bases, leaving 14 bases between them. The CDR3 spans 14 residues. Looked up from germline, CDR1 is SGDLS and CDR2 is YYNGEE. The CDR3 DNA reads as TGTGCCAGCAGCGGGGGGGAGGCTTCCGAGACCCAGTACTTC. It translates to CASSGGEASETQYF.

This rearrangement joins TRBV7-8 to TRBJ1-3; 7 bases line up with TRBD1. Germline CDR1 SGHVS, CDR2 FQNEAQ. Trimming removed 6 bases from V and 0 bases from J; junction bases left unmatched: 8. The CDR3 has 16 residues. CDR3 in DNA: TGTGCCAGCAGATCCTACGGGACAGACTCTGGAAACACCATATATTTT. The encoded protein is CASRSYGTDSGNTIYF.

The chain links TRBV7-9 to TRBJ2-5; TRBD2 matches 7 bases. Germline CDR1 and CDR2: SEHNR and FQNEAQ (reference sequence). The V and J ends lost 4 bases and 2 bases, in that order; junction bases with no gene match: 7. The CDR3 has 15 amino acids. The CDR3 nucleotides read TGTGCCAGCAGCTCATACGGGACTACTCAAGAGACCCAGTACTTC. This sequence encodes CASSSYGTTQETQYF.

This sequence joins TRBV11-2 and TRBJ2-6; D ambiguous. CDR1 and CDR2 from the germline V gene are SGHAT and FQNNGV. V shed 0 bases and J shed 0 bases, with 6 bases lying between them. This CDR3 comprises 16 residues. The CDR3 region has the DNA TGTGCCAGCAGCTTAGATCGACACTCTGGGGCCAACGTCCTGACTTTC. As protein: CASSLDRHSGANVLTF.

This chain connects TRBV7-9 to TRBJ2-1; 11 nucleotides match TRBD2. Germline CDR1 reads SEHNR; CDR2 reads FQNEAQ (reference sequence). The J segment lost 9 bases and the V segment lost 3 bases, leaving 4 bases of the junction unmatched. CDR3 length equals 14 residues. CDR3 sequence (DNA): TGTGCCAGCAGCTTTATAGCGGGAGGGTCTGAGCAGTTCTTC. Translation: CASSFIAGGSEQFF.

The rearrangement uses TRBV7-9 and TRBJ1-2; D gene unclear. The CDR3 extends over 13 amino acids. Per the germline V gene, CDR1 is SEHNR and CDR2 is FQNEAQ (reference sequence). Trimming stripped 4 bases from V and 5 bases from J, with 11 bases between. The DNA of the CDR3 is TGTGCCAGCAGCTCCGGTCGAGCGTATGGCTACACCTTC. Translation: CASSSGRAYGYTF.

The V gene is TRBV27, the J gene TRBJ2-7; 8 bases agree with TRBD1. Trimming took 5 bases from V and 3 from J; bases not matched to a gene: 24. Germline CDR1 reads MNHEY; CDR2 reads SMNVEV (reference sequence). The CDR3 has 20 residues. The CDR3, as DNA: TGTGCCAGCAGTCAAACCCGCCCCGGGACAGGAAGAAGCTCGCGCTACGAGCAGTACTTC. Its translation is CASSQTRPGTGRSSRYEQYF.

The chain couples TRBV19 to TRBJ1-5; D remains ambiguous. The V end lost 7 bases, the J end lost 0 bases, and 10 bases lay between the germline ends. The CDR3 covers 14 residues. Germline-derived CDR1 and CDR2 are LNHDA and SQIVND (reference sequence). Here the CDR3 reads CASNLRASNQPQHF. The CDR3 DNA is TGTGCCAGTAACCTGCGGGCTAGCAATCAGCCCCAGCATTTT.

The CDR3 here is CASSEDTGDGYTF. The DNA of the CDR3 is TGTGCCAGCAGTGAAGACACAGGGGATGGCTACACCTTC. V gene TRBV25-1 combines with J gene TRBJ1-2, with 7 bases aligning to TRBD1. Looked up from germline, CDR1 is MGHDK and CDR2 is SYGVNS. Unmatched junction bases numbered 3, after V lost 2 bases and J lost 6 bases. The CDR3 length is 13 residues.

A few counts support this clone. J is TRBJ2-5 and V is TRBV5-1; 11 bases are shared with TRBD1. The germline V gene has CDR1 SGHRS and CDR2 YFSETQ. The CDR3 sequence is 18 residues long. V lost 3 bases to trimming and J lost 7 bases; unmatched junction nucleotides: 17. The CDR3 nucleotides read TGCGCCAGCAGCTACGCGGTGTTTTCGGACAGGGGGCGCGGGACCCAGTACTTC. Translating it yields CASSYAVFSDRGRGTQYF. Filled out from reference TRBV5-1 and TRBJ2-5, the complete variable domain reads KAGVTQTPRYLIKTRGQQVTLSCSPISGHRSVSWYQQTPGQGLQFLFEYFSETQRNKGNFPGRFSGRQFSNSRSEMNVSTLELGDSALYLCASSYAVFSDRGRGTQYFGPGTRLLVL.

The genes are TRBV28 and TRBJ2-3, with D perhaps TRBD2 (6 bases). Germline V gene sequence: CDR1 MDHEN, CDR2 SYDVKM. The germline V and J ends were trimmed by 2 bases and 9 bases, with 21 bases remaining between them. The length of the CDR3 is 16 residues. CDR3: CASSLPLGPPGGTQYF. CDR3 bases: TGTGCCAGCAGTTTACCGCTCGGGCCCCCCGGGGGAACGCAGTATTTT.